This T cell receptor beta chain was captured in a study of shared clonotypes between healthy human individuals. As to this clone: Its antigen is currently unknown.

The CDR3 totals 11 residues. The V gene lost 1 base and the J gene lost 11 bases, with 8 bases spanning the gap. Germline lookup yields CDR1 MDHEN and CDR2 SYDVKM. Study findings and constraints: Larger estimated richness was generally seen in naive subsets than in memory subsets. Generation probabilities of non-shared clonotypes were lower (relative to those shared by all four donors).

TCRdb keeps only in-frame clones here, not all; method: immunoSEQ multiplex PCR. Counted here are around 2.5 million clones, 93% occurring once; the ten biggest clones make up around 0.37%. Donors were Caucasian adults residing in Nashville, Tennessee, USA. What was sequenced was naive CD4+ T cells from PBMCs. The subset here: CD45RA+ positively selected. The source is a young man in good health. Some clones in this sample may be carry-over from other donors' samples. This sequence joins TRBV28 and TRBJ1-1, with D possibly TRBD1 on 5 matching bases. The CDR3 reads CASSLFGGAFF. The CDR3 bases are TGTGCCAGCAGTTTATTCGGGGGTGCTTTCTTT.